One TCR beta chain is described in this entry. These data are taken from a study of shared clonotypes between healthy human individuals. Sorted subsets were amplified in replicate PCRs using 200 to 250 ng DNA, tens of thousands of T cell genomes. The table came from immunoSEQ multiplex PCR; TCRdb's copy has only in-frame clones and leaves some out. The sample shows 2,500,000 or so clones, around 93% of them seen only once. This CDR3 comprises 15 residues. The V and J ends lost 4 bases and 7 bases respectively, with 18 bases between them. Germline-derived CDR1 and CDR2 are SGHNT and YYREEE (reference sequence).

Sequencing used naive CD4+ T cells from PBMCs. Subset indicated: CD45RA+ positively selected. The TCR originated in a man aged 18 to 30 in good health. Some clones in this sample may be carry-over from other donors' samples. The chain links TRBV5-4 to TRBJ2-1; possibly TRBD1 for D (5 bases). CDR3 in DNA: TGTGCCAGCAGCCAGGACAATAATAATGTTAATGAGCAGTTCTTC. Translation gives CASSQDNNNVNEQFF.